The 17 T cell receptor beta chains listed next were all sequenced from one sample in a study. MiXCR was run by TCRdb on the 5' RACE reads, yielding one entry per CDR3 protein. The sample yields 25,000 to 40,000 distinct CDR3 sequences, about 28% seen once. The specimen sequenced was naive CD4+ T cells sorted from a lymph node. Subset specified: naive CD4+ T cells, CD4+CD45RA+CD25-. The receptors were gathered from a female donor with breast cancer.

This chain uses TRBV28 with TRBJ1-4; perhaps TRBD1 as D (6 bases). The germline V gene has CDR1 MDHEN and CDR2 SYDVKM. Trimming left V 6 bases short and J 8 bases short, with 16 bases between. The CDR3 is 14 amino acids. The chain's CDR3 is CASRQQGIREKLFF. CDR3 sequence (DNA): TGTGCCAGCAGACAACAGGGTATAAGGGAAAAACTGTTTTTT.

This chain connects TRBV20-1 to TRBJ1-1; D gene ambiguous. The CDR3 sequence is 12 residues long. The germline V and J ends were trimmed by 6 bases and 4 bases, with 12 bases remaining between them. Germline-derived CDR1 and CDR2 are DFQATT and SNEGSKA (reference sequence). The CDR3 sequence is CSASVVGTEAFF. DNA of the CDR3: TGCAGTGCCTCCGTCGTGGGCACTGAAGCTTTCTTT.

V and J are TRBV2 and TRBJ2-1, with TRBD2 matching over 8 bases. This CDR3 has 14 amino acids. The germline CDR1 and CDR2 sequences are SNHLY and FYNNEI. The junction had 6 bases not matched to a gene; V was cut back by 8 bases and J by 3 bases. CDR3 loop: CASCLREVYNEQFF. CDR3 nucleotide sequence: TGTGCCAGCTGCTTGCGGGAGGTCTACAATGAGCAGTTCTTC.

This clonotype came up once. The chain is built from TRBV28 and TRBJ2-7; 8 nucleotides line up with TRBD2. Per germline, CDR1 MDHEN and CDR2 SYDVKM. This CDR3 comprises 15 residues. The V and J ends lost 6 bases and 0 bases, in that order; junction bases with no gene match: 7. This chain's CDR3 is CASSLGRGASYEQYF. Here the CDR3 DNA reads TGTGCCAGCAGCCTCGGGAGGGGCGCCTCCTACGAGCAGTACTTC.

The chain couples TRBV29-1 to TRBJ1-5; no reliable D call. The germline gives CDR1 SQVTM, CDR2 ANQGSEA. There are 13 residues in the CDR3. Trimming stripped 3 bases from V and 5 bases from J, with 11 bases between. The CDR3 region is CSVEVVRDQPQHF. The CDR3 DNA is TGCAGCGTTGAGGTGGTTCGAGATCAGCCCCAGCATTTT.

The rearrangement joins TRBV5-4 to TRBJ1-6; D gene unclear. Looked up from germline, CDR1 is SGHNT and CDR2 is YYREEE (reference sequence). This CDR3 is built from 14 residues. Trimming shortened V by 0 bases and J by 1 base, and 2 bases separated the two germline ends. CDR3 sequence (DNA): TGTGCCAGCAGCTTGGTTTCCTATAATTCACCCCTCCACTTT. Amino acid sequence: CASSLVSYNSPLHF. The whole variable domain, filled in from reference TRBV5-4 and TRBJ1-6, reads ETGVTQSPTHLIKTRGQQVTLRCSSQSGHNTVSWYQQALGQGPQFIFQYYREEENGRGNFPPRFSGLQFPNYSSELNVNALELDDSALYLCASSLVSYNSPLHFGNGTRLTVT.

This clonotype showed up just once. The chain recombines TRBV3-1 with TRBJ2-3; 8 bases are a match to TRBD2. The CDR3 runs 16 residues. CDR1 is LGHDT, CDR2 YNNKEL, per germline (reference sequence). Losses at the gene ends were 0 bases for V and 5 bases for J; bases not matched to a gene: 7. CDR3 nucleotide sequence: TGTGCCAGCAGCCAAGATGGGGGGCTAGCGGGAGATACGCAGTATTTT. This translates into CASSQDGGLAGDTQYF.

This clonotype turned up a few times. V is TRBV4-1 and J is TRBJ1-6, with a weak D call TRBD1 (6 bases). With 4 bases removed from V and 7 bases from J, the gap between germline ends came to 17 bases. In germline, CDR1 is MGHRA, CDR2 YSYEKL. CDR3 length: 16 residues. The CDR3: CASSLRTGRGNSPLHF. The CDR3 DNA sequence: TGCGCCAGCAGCCTCCGGACCGGCAGGGGCAATTCACCCCTCCACTTT.

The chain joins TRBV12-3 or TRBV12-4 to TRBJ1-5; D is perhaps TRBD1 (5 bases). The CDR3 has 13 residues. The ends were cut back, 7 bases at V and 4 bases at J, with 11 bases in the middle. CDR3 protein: CASNPGGNQPQHF. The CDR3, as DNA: TGTGCCAGCAACCCTGGGGGGAATCAGCCCCAGCATTTT.

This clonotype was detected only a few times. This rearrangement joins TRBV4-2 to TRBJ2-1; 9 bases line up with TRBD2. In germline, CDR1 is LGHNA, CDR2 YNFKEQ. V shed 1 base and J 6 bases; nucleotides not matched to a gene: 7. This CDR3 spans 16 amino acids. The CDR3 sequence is CASSQAGTSSSNEQFF. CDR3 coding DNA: TGTGCCAGCAGCCAAGCGGGGACTAGCTCTTCCAATGAGCAGTTCTTC.

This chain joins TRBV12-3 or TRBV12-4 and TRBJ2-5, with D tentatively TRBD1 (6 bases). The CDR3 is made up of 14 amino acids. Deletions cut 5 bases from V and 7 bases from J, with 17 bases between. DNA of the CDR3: TGTGCCAGCAGTCAGAACAGGGTGAGAGGGACCCAGTACTTC. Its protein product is CASSQNRVRGTQYF.

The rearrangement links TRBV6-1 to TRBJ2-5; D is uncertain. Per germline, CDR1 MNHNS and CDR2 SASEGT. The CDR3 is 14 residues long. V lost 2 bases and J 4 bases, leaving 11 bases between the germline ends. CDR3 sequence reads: CASSEQPVGETQYF. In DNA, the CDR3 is TGTGCCAGCAGTGAACAGCCAGTAGGAGAGACCCAGTACTTC.

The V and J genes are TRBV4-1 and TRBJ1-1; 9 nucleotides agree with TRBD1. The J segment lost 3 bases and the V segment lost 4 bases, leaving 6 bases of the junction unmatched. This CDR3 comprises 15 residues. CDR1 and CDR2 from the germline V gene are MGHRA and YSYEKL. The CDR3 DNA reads TGCGCCAGCAGCCGATTACAGGGGGCCGACACTGAAGCTTTCTTT. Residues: CASSRLQGADTEAFF.

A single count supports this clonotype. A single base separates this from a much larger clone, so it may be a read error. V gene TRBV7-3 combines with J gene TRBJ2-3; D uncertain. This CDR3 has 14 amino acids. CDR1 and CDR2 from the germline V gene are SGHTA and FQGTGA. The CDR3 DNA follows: TGTGCCTGCAGCTTAGAACCATCCACAGATACGCAGTATTTT. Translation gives CACSLEPSTDTQYF.

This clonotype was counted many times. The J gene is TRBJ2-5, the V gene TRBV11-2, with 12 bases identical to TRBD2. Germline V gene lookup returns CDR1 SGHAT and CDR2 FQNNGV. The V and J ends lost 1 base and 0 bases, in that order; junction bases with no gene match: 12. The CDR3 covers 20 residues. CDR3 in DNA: TGTGCCAGCAGCTTAGCGGGGGCTAGCGGGAGGGCCCTTCACCAAGAGACCCAGTACTTC. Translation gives CASSLAGASGRALHQETQYF.

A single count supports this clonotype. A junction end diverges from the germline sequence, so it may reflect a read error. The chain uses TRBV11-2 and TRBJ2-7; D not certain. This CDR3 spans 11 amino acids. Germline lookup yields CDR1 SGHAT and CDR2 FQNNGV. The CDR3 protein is CANSLHYEQYF. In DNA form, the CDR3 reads TGTGCCAACAGCTTACACTACGAGCAGTACTTC.

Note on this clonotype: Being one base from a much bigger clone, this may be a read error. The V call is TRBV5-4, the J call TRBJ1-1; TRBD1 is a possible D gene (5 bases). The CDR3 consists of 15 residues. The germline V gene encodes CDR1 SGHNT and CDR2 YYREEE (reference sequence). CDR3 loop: CAGSPGIRQNTEAFF. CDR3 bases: TGTGCCGGCAGCCCAGGGATTCGCCAGAACACTGAAGCTTTCTTT.